The next 14 T cell receptor beta chains were all read from a single sample in a study of cytotoxic CD8 clonotypes in ibrutinib-treated CLL. The table came from immunoSEQ multiplex PCR; TCRdb's copy has only in-frame clones and leaves some out. The table has 100,000 to 150,000 clones, 80% to 90% seen once. Sequencing used PBMCs, obtained after 24 months of ibrutinib treatment. The receptors stem from a human donor with chronic lymphocytic leukemia.

The chain is built from TRBV9 and TRBJ2-3; D unclear. The V gene's germline CDR1 is SGDLS and CDR2 YYNGEE. Trimming removed 9 bases at V and 3 bases at J, with 11 bases between. The CDR3 contains 12 residues. The CDR3 region has the DNA TGTGCCACTTCAGACGGGACAGATACGCAGTATTTT. It is translated as CATSDGTDTQYF.

This clone was observed a handful of times. The V call is TRBV6-5, the J call TRBJ2-1; 14 nucleotides line up with TRBD2. CDR1 and CDR2 from the germline V gene are MNHEY and SVGAGI. J lost 2 bases, V lost 6 bases, and 0 bases had no gene match. The CDR3 contains 15 residues. The CDR3 loop reads CASRTSGRAYNEQFF. The CDR3 bases are TGTGCCAGCAGGACTAGCGGGAGGGCCTACAATGAGCAGTTCTTC.

The gene calls are TRBV7-3 and TRBJ2-1, with unresolved D. V gave up 5 bases and J gave up 0 bases, with 14 bases separating them. The CDR3 sequence is 16 residues long. The germline gives CDR1 SGHTA, CDR2 FQGTGA. The CDR3 DNA is TGTGCCAGCAGCCCTACGGGCGGTAGCTCCTACAATGAGCAGTTCTTC. Amino acid sequence: CASSPTGGSSYNEQFF. The full variable domain, with the rest looked up from reference TRBV7-3 and TRBJ2-1, is GAGVSQTPSNKVTEKGKYVELRCDPISGHTALYWYRQSLGQGPEFLIYFQGTGAADDSGLPNDRFFAVRPEGSVSTLKIQRTERGDSAVYLCASSPTGGSSYNEQFFGPGTRLTVL.

The chain uses TRBV4-2 and TRBJ1-1; no definite D call. V was pared by 5 bases and J by 0 bases, with 10 bases between. Germline CDR1 is LGHNA and CDR2 is YNFKEQ. This CDR3 spans 14 amino acids. The CDR3 reads CASSVAQLNTEAFF. The CDR3 DNA is TGTGCCAGCAGCGTAGCACAGTTGAACACTGAAGCTTTCTTT.

CDR3 sequence reads: CASSGQLNTEAFF. CDR3 coding DNA: TGCGCCAGCAGCGGACAGCTGAACACTGAAGCTTTCTTT. The V and J genes are TRBV5-1 and TRBJ1-1, with D possibly being TRBD1 (6 bases). The CDR3 runs 13 residues. Trimming stripped 4 bases from V and 0 bases from J, with 7 bases between. Germline V gives CDR1 SGHRS, CDR2 YFSETQ.

The chain combines TRBV5-6 with TRBJ2-5; TRBD2 agrees at 7 bases. Looked up from germline, CDR1 is SGHDT and CDR2 is YYEEEE. This CDR3 is built from 15 residues. The ends lost 1 base at V and 5 bases at J; junction bases unmatched: 8. CDR3 sequence (DNA): TGTGCCAGCAGCTTGTTCAGGACTAGAAGGGAGACCCAGTACTTC. As protein: CASSLFRTRRETQYF.

As for this clone: The sample carries other DNA sequences with the same CDR3. The gene calls are TRBV7-2 and TRBJ1-1, with D possibly being TRBD1 (5 bases). Germline V lookup: CDR1 SGHTA, CDR2 FQGNSA. Trimming left V 3 bases short and J 3 bases short, with 11 bases between. The CDR3 consists of 14 residues. The chain's CDR3 is CASSFRGGDTEAFF. The CDR3 DNA reads as TGTGCCAGCAGCTTTCGGGGCGGGGACACTGAAGCTTTCTTT.

This chain links TRBV18 with TRBJ2-1; 10 nucleotides line up with TRBD2. The CDR3 spans 15 residues. With 6 bases clipped from V and 4 bases from J, the junction kept 6 bases outside the gene matches. The germline CDR1 and CDR2 sequences are KGHSH and LQKENI. The CDR3 DNA sequence: TGTGCCAGCTCGTCTACTAGCGGGATATACAATGAGCAGTTCTTC. This sequence encodes CASSSTSGIYNEQFF.

This sequence joins TRBV5-1 and TRBJ1-1; no clear D. CDR3 length equals 15 residues. V was clipped by 4 bases and J by 0 bases, with 13 bases between them. CDR1 and CDR2 (germline): SGHRS, YFSETQ. CDR3 loop: CASSGLGRMNTEAFF. The CDR3 coding sequence is TGCGCCAGCAGCGGGCTAGGACGGATGAACACTGAAGCTTTCTTT. The variable domain in full, with the rest retrieved from reference TRBV5-1 and TRBJ1-1, is KAGVTQTPRYLIKTRGQQVTLSCSPISGHRSVSWYQQTPGQGLQFLFEYFSETQRNKGNFPGRFSGRQFSNSRSEMNVSTLELGDSALYLCASSGLGRMNTEAFFGQGTRLTVV.

The chain is built from TRBV19 and TRBJ2-3; 7 bases line up with TRBD1. Trimming cost V 1 base and J 1 base; bases outside gene matches: 2. The germline gives CDR1 LNHDA, CDR2 SQIVND (reference sequence). The CDR3 loop spans 15 amino acids. The CDR3 loop reads CASSIVGQGTDTQYF. For the CDR3, the DNA is TGTGCCAGTAGTATAGTAGGACAGGGCACAGATACGCAGTATTTT.

CDR3: CASSNAGQINEKLFF. CDR3 DNA: TGTGCCAGCAGCAACGCCGGACAGATTAATGAAAAACTGTTTTTT. V gene TRBV5-4 combines with J gene TRBJ1-4, with D possibly matching TRBD1 (6 bases). Trimming left V 4 bases short and J 4 bases short, with 14 bases between. Germline values: CDR1 SGHNT, CDR2 YYREEE (reference sequence). This CDR3 spans 15 amino acids.

On this clone: An end of the junction does not agree with germline; a read error may underlie this. This same CDR3 is encoded by further DNA sequences in the sample. The J gene is TRBJ1-6, the V gene TRBV5-6, with a possible D match to TRBD1 (6 bases). The CDR3 length is 14 residues. CDR1 and CDR2 (germline): SGHDT, YYEEEE. As DNA, the CDR3 is TGTGCCAGTAGCTTAAACAGGGTGGGTTCACCCCTCCACTTT. Amino acids: CASSLNRVGSPLHF.

This clone was counted a few times. This chain connects TRBV28 to TRBJ1-2; TRBD1 matches at 10 bases. V gave up 2 bases and J gave up 7 bases; unmatched junction bases: 1. CDR1 is MDHEN, CDR2 SYDVKM, per germline. The CDR3 totals 13 residues. CDR3 sequence reads: CASSLRDRGGYTF. As DNA, the CDR3 is TGTGCCAGCAGTTTACGGGACAGGGGTGGCTACACCTTC.

The chain has TRBV7-8 and TRBJ2-3; D remains ambiguous. The V end was cut by 6 bases, the J end by 0 bases, with 13 bases between. Germline loops: CDR1 SGHVS, CDR2 FQNEAQ. This CDR3 spans 15 amino acids. CDR3 bases: TGTGCCAGCAGAGCCGACATGTTTAGCACAGATACGCAGTATTTT. Residues: CASRADMFSTDTQYF.